What follows are 10 T cell receptor beta chains derived from one specimen sequenced in a study of blood T cell repertoires in COVID-19. Method: immunoSEQ multiplex PCR; TCRdb's copy keeps in-frame clones and lacks some. The sample shows roughly 290,000 clones, around nine tenths of them seen only once. Sequencing was performed on PBMCs or T cells enriched from blood (not recorded which). These receptors originate from a woman aged 40 to 50 who had recovered from COVID-19.

The V and J genes are TRBV28 and TRBJ1-3; D is possibly TRBD1 (6 bases). The CDR3 contains 14 residues. Per germline, CDR1 MDHEN and CDR2 SYDVKM. Trimming took 6 bases from V and 0 from J, leaving 9 bases between them. The CDR3 here is CASSQGSSGNTIYF. Written as DNA, the CDR3 is TGTGCCAGCAGCCAGGGGTCCTCTGGAAACACCATATATTTT.

The genes are TRBV28 and TRBJ2-6; TRBD1 matches at 7 bases. Losses at the gene ends were 7 bases for V and 4 bases for J; bases not matched to a gene: 7. This CDR3 comprises 15 residues. Germline V gene lookup returns CDR1 MDHEN and CDR2 SYDVKM. Here the CDR3 reads CASIEGALGANVLTF. DNA for the CDR3: TGTGCCAGCATTGAGGGGGCGTTGGGGGCCAACGTCCTGACTTTC. Filled out from reference TRBV28 and TRBJ2-6, the complete variable domain reads DVKVTQSSRYLVKRTGEKVFLECVQDMDHENMFWYRQDPGLGLRLIYFSYDVKMKEKGDIPEGYSVSREKKERFSLILESASTNQTSMYLCASIEGALGANVLTFGAGSRLTVL.

V is TRBV25-1 and J is TRBJ2-5, with 13 bases fitting TRBD2. The V and J ends lost 5 bases and 5 bases, in that order; junction bases with no gene match: 8. Germline assignment: CDR1 MGHDK and CDR2 SYGVNS. The CDR3 contains 16 residues. CDR3 amino acids: CASSRGLAGSAETQYF. The CDR3 DNA is TGTGCCAGCAGTCGGGGACTAGCGGGATCAGCGGAGACCCAGTACTTC.

J is TRBJ2-1 and V is TRBV19, with TRBD1 matching 7 bases. Trimming removed 8 bases from V and 2 bases from J; junction bases left unmatched: 12. The CDR3 consists of 16 residues. Germline-derived CDR1 and CDR2 are LNHDA and SQIVND (reference sequence). The DNA for the CDR3 is TGTGCCAGTCAGTCGACAGGGAGAATCACCTACAATGAGCAGTTCTTC. It encodes CASQSTGRITYNEQFF.

The rearrangement links TRBV7-3 to TRBJ2-3; D is possibly TRBD1 (6 bases). CDR1 is SGHTA and CDR2 is FQGTGA in the germline V gene. This CDR3 is built from 13 residues. The V and J ends lost 5 bases and 9 bases respectively, with 15 bases between them. The CDR3 DNA sequence: TGTGCCAGCAGCCCTGGGGGCGCGATCACGCAGTATTTT. It codes for CASSPGGAITQYF.

V is TRBV7-3 and J is TRBJ1-6; weak D call: TRBD1 (5 bases). The CDR3 sequence is 14 residues long. The V and J ends lost 0 bases and 7 bases respectively, with 7 bases between them. Germline V gene sequence: CDR1 SGHTA, CDR2 FQGTGA. In DNA form, the CDR3 reads TGTGCCAGCAGCTTAACGGGGCCAAATTCACCCCTCCACTTT. Residues: CASSLTGPNSPLHF.

This chain uses TRBV6-1 with TRBJ2-4, with D tentatively TRBD1 (6 bases). Germline values: CDR1 MNHNS, CDR2 SASEGT. The CDR3 is 17 residues long. With 3 bases removed from V and 6 bases from J, the gap between germline ends came to 21 bases. CDR3 nucleotides: TGTGCCAGCAGTGACCGGGCACTTTCGAAGACAGGAAACATTCAGTACTTC. This encodes CASSDRALSKTGNIQYF.

This rearrangement joins TRBV7-8 to TRBJ2-7, with D perhaps TRBD1 (6 bases). The CDR3 has 15 amino acids. Trimming took 5 bases from V and 3 from J, leaving 17 bases between them. Per the germline V gene, CDR1 is SGHVS and CDR2 is FQNEAQ. CDR3 DNA sequence: TGTGCCAGCAGCACACGACCTCAGGGGAGCTACGAGCAGTACTTC. This translates into CASSTRPQGSYEQYF. The entire variable domain, with the rest obtained from reference TRBV7-8 and TRBJ2-7, is as follows: GAGVSQSPRYKVAKRGQDVALRCDPISGHVSLFWYQQALGQGPEFLTYFQNEAQLDKSGLPSDRFFAERPEGSVSTLKIQRTQQEDSAVYLCASSTRPQGSYEQYFGPGTRLTVT.

The chain carries TRBV7-2 and TRBJ2-7, with TRBD1 matching over 7 bases. J gave up 2 bases and V 7 bases, and 5 bases lay outside the gene matches. Germline CDR1 reads SGHTA; CDR2 reads FQGNSA. CDR3 length: 13 residues. The CDR3 DNA sequence: TGTGCCAGCACCGAAGGGACAGCCTACGAGCAGTACTTC. It codes for CASTEGTAYEQYF.

V usage is TRBV5-1 and J usage is TRBJ2-7, with 8 bases that match TRBD2. This CDR3 contains 16 residues. Germline loops: CDR1 SGHRS, CDR2 YFSETQ. V gave up 0 bases and J gave up 2 bases; unmatched junction bases: 7. The CDR3 loop is CASSLGRLATTYEQYF. The CDR3 nucleotides are TGCGCCAGCAGCTTGGGGAGACTAGCGACCACCTACGAGCAGTACTTC.